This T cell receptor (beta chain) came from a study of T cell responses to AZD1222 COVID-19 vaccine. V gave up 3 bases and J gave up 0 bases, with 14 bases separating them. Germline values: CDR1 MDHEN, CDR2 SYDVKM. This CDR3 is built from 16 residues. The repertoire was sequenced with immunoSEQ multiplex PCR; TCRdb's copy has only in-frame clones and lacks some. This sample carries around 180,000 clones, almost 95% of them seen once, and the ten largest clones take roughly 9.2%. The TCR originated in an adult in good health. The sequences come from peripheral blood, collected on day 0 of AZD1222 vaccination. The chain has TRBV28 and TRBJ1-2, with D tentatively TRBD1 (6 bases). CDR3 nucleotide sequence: TGTGCCAGCAGTTTGCGACAGGTCCCTGCTAACTATGGCTACACCTTC. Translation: CASSLRQVPANYGYTF.